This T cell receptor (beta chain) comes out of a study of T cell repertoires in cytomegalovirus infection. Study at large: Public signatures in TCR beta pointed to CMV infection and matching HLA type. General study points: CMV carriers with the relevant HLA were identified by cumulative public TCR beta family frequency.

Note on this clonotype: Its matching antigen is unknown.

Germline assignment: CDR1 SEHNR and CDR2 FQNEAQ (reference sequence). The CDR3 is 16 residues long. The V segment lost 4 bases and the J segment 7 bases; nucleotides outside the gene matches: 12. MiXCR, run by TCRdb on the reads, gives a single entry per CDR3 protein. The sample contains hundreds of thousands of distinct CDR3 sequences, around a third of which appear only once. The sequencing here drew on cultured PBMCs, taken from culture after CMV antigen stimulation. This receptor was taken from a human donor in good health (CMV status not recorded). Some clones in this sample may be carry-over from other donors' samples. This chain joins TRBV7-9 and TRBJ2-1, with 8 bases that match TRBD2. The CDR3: CASSSQTGTSSNEQFF. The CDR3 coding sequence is TGTGCCAGCAGCTCACAGACCGGGACTAGTTCAAATGAGCAGTTCTTC.